What follows are 20 T cell receptor beta chains derived from one specimen sequenced in a study of blood T cell repertoires in COVID-19. Sequenced by immunoSEQ multiplex PCR; TCRdb stores in-frame clones only, minus some. The sample has more than 45,000 clones, around 85% seen once; the top ten hold approximately 8.4%. The sequencing sample was made of peripheral blood. These receptors came from a woman aged 70-85 years with active COVID-19.

The sample holds one count of this clone. This chain connects TRBV2 to TRBJ2-7; 12 positions agree with TRBD1. Unmatched junction bases numbered 9, after V lost 4 bases and J lost 5 bases. Germline V lookup: CDR1 SNHLY, CDR2 FYNNEI. There are 16 residues in the CDR3. CDR3 in amino acids: CASSVGTGQGADEQYF. The CDR3, as DNA: TGTGCCAGCAGTGTGGGGACGGGACAGGGGGCGGACGAGCAGTACTTC.

The V and J genes are TRBV6-6 and TRBJ2-1; D is perhaps TRBD2 (6 bases). V dropped 5 bases and J dropped 8 bases, with 13 bases sitting between them. The CDR3 consists of 13 residues. The germline V gene encodes CDR1 MNHNY and CDR2 SVGAGI (reference sequence). In DNA form, the CDR3 reads TGTGCCAGCAGTCAGTGGGGGGAAGATGAGCAGTTCTTC. Translated: CASSQWGEDEQFF.

V is TRBV10-3 and J is TRBJ2-3, with D tentatively TRBD2 (6 bases). The germline V gene encodes CDR1 ENHRY and CDR2 SYGVKD. The V end lost 0 bases, the J end lost 0 bases, and 10 bases lay between the germline ends. The CDR3 is made up of 16 amino acids. The CDR3 protein is CAISESGRSSTDTQYF. CDR3 sequence (DNA): TGTGCCATCAGTGAGTCCGGGAGATCTAGCACAGATACGCAGTATTTT.

As to this clone: Other DNA sequences of this sample code for an identical CDR3. J is TRBJ1-1 and V is TRBV5-1; D may be TRBD1 (6 bases). Germline CDR1 is SGHRS and CDR2 is YFSETQ. Deletions cut 3 bases from V and 2 bases from J, with 11 bases between. The CDR3 is 14 residues long. In DNA, the CDR3 is TGCGCCAGCAGCTCCAGGACAGCAAACACTGAAGCTTTCTTT. This gives the protein CASSSRTANTEAFF.

The CDR3 coding sequence is TGTGCCAGTAGTATAGGGGGACAGGGGCGCCAGCCCCAGCATTTT. This gives the protein CASSIGGQGRQPQHF. The V gene is TRBV19, the J gene TRBJ1-5; 10 bases align to TRBD1. J gave up 7 bases and V 1 base, and 4 bases lay outside the gene matches. The germline V gene has CDR1 LNHDA and CDR2 SQIVND (reference sequence). The CDR3 sequence is 15 residues long.

The chain combines TRBV7-3 with TRBJ2-1; D unclear. The CDR3 sequence is 16 residues long. V was pared by 2 bases and J by 5 bases, with 16 bases between. CDR1 is SGHTA, CDR2 FQGTGA, per germline. CDR3 DNA: TGTGCCAGCAGCTTATGGGCTACCCCGCCTAACAATGAGCAGTTCTTC. This translates into CASSLWATPPNNEQFF.

The chain carries TRBV20-1 and TRBJ2-3; TRBD2 might be the D (5 bases). CDR1 is DFQATT, CDR2 SNEGSKA, per germline (reference sequence). CDR3 size: 17 residues. V lost 3 bases, J lost 2 bases, and 21 bases lay in between. This CDR3 reads CSASLLASTYLTDTQYF. CDR3 nucleotides: TGCAGTGCTAGTCTTCTAGCCTCAACCTACCTCACAGATACGCAGTATTTT.

This clone appeared a single time. The chain carries TRBV6-5 and TRBJ1-4; 7 nucleotides agree with TRBD1. Germline V gene sequence: CDR1 MNHEY, CDR2 SVGAGI. The CDR3 covers 14 residues. V dropped 10 bases and J dropped 8; count of bases not matched to a gene: 13. The CDR3 DNA reads as TGTGCCACCAAATTGACAGGGCTAGAAGAAAAACTGTTTTTT. Its protein is CATKLTGLEEKLFF.

The V call is TRBV23-1, the J call TRBJ2-5, with 9 bases fitting TRBD1. TRBV23-1 is an ORF, and what it does is uncertain. V gave up 7 bases and J gave up 1 base; unmatched junction bases: 13. CDR3 length: 17 amino acids. The CDR3 DNA is TGCGCCAGCAAATCACACTCCGGGACAGGGATCCAAGAGACCCAGTACTTC. This gives the protein CASKSHSGTGIQETQYF.

This chain links TRBV11-2 with TRBJ1-1; D gene uncertain. CDR1 and CDR2 from the germline V gene are SGHAT and FQNNGV. Deletions cut 4 bases from V and 2 bases from J, with 2 bases between. This CDR3 has 11 amino acids. The CDR3 is CASSSNTEAFF. The CDR3 DNA reads as TGTGCCAGCAGCTCTAACACTGAAGCTTTCTTT.

In its sample, this clone was seen once. The chain carries TRBV5-4 and TRBJ2-7; TRBD2 matches at 7 bases. The CDR3 contains 17 residues. Germline V lookup: CDR1 SGHNT, CDR2 YYREEE (reference sequence). Trimming at V came to 2 bases and at J to 0 bases, leaving 11 bases not matched to a gene. The CDR3 nucleotides read TGTGCCAGCAGCTTTCCGTGGGGGGAGGGAGGCTCCTACGAGCAGTACTTC. Protein sequence: CASSFPWGEGGSYEQYF.

The J gene is TRBJ2-4, the V gene TRBV28; 13 positions agree with TRBD2. The CDR3 spans 20 residues. Losses at the gene ends were 5 bases for V and 1 base for J; bases not matched to a gene: 14. The germline gives CDR1 MDHEN, CDR2 SYDVKM. The CDR3 protein is CASSPYAGTSGTGAKNIQYF. CDR3 nucleotides: TGTGCCAGCAGTCCGTATGCCGGGACTAGCGGGACTGGGGCCAAAAACATTCAGTACTTC.

This clone was recorded only once. The rearrangement joins TRBV18 to TRBJ2-1, with 13 nucleotides matching TRBD2. The CDR3 totals 16 residues. In germline, CDR1 is KGHSH, CDR2 LQKENI. J lost 7 bases, V lost 6 bases, and 9 bases had no gene match. This CDR3 reads CASSSVGTSGKNEQFF. In DNA form, the CDR3 reads TGTGCCAGCTCGTCCGTTGGGACTAGCGGGAAGAATGAGCAGTTCTTC. Full variable domain (missing parts from reference TRBV18 and TRBJ2-1): NAGVMQNPRHLVRRRGQEARLRCSPMKGHSHVYWYRQLPEEGLKFMVYLQKENIIDESGMPKERFSAEFPKEGPSILRIQQVVRGDSAAYFCASSSVGTSGKNEQFFGPGTRLTVL.

The V and J genes are TRBV6-2 or TRBV6-3 and TRBJ1-2; 9 nucleotides line up with TRBD1. This CDR3 contains 13 residues. The junction had 3 bases not matched to a gene; V was cut back by 6 bases and J by 4 bases. Germline CDR1 MNHEY, CDR2 SVGEGT. The CDR3 bases are TGTGCCAGCAGCCGGGACAGGGCCTATGGCTACACCTTC. Translating gives CASSRDRAYGYTF.

The DNA for the CDR3 is TGCGCCAGCAGCCACCCGGCGGGAGGTGCCTACGAGCAGTACTTC. Its protein product is CASSHPAGGAYEQYF. The chain couples TRBV4-1 to TRBJ2-7, with 8 positions matching TRBD2. The CDR3 covers 15 residues. From germline, CDR1 is MGHRA and CDR2 YSYEKL. V was pared by 3 bases and J by 2 bases, with 6 bases of the junction left unmatched.

The chain joins TRBV5-1 to TRBJ1-2; no clear D gene. The germline CDR1 and CDR2 sequences are SGHRS and YFSETQ. V was clipped by 4 bases and J by 5 bases, with 15 bases between them. This CDR3 comprises 14 residues. The CDR3 is CASSTQHGLYGYTF. For the CDR3, the DNA is TGCGCCAGCAGCACCCAGCACGGACTGTATGGCTACACCTTC.

V gene TRBV10-3 combines with J gene TRBJ1-5; D is uncertain. The CDR3 is 15 amino acids. Germline V gene sequence: CDR1 ENHRY, CDR2 SYGVKD. V was pared by 0 bases and J by 3 bases, with 9 bases between. CDR3 protein: CAISESRGFNQPQHF. CDR3 bases: TGTGCCATCAGTGAGTCGAGAGGGTTCAATCAGCCCCAGCATTTT.

The genes are TRBV9 and TRBJ1-1; 7 bases align to TRBD1. The CDR3 runs 14 residues. The germline V gene has CDR1 SGDLS and CDR2 YYNGEE. V trimming: 4 bases; J trimming: 5 bases; junction bases outside the gene matches: 8. The CDR3 DNA is TGTGCCAGCAGCCCTCAAACAGGGGAGACTGAAGCTTTCTTT. This translates into CASSPQTGETEAFF. Variable domain in full (rest from reference TRBV9 and TRBJ1-1): DSGVTQTPKHLITATGQRVTLRCSPRSGDLSVYWYQQSLDQGLQFLIQYYNGEERAKGNILERFSAQQFPDLHSELNLSSLELGDSALYFCASSPQTGETEAFFGQGTRLTVV.

The chain joins TRBV5-4 to TRBJ2-4; possibly TRBD2 for D (6 bases). CDR1 is SGHNT, CDR2 YYREEE, per germline (reference sequence). This CDR3 has 15 residues. V was shortened by 4 bases and J by 7 bases, with 18 bases between the two germline ends. The DNA of the CDR3 is TGTGCCAGCAGCCCGGACGGGGGTCCTTTGAACATTCAGTACTTC. Protein product: CASSPDGGPLNIQYF.

This sequence joins TRBV11-2 and TRBJ1-2; D is perhaps TRBD1 (6 bases). Germline CDR1 reads SGHAT; CDR2 reads FQNNGV. The length of the CDR3 is 15 residues. Trimming stripped 3 bases from V and 0 bases from J, with 11 bases between. The CDR3 DNA reads as TGTGCCAGCAGCTTGACAGGTTTCTCTAACTATGGCTACACCTTC. Its protein is CASSLTGFSNYGYTF.